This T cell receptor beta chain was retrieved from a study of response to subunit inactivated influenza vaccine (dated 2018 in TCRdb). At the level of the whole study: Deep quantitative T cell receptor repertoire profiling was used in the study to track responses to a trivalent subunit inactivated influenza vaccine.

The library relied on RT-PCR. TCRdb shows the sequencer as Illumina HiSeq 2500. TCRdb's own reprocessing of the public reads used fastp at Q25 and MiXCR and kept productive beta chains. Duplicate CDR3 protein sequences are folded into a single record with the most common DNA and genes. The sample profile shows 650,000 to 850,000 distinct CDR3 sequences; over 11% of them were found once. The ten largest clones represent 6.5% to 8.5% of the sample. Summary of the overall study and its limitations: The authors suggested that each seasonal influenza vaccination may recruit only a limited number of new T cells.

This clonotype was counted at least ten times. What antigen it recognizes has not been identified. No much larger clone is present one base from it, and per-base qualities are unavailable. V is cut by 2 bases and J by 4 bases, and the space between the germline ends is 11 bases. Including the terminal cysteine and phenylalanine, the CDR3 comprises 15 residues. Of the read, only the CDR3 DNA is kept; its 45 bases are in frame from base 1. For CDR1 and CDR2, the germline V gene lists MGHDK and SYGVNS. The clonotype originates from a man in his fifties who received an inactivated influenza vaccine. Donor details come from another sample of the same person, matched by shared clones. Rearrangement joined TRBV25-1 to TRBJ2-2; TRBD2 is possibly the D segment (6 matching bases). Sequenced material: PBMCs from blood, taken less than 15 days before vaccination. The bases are TGTGCCAGCAGTGAAAAACTAGCAGGCACCGGGGAGCTGTTTTTT. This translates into CASSEKLAGTGELFF.